The 3 T cell receptor beta chains below were found in one sample sequenced in a study of cytomegalovirus exposure and HLA in healthy donors. Primers for the PCR totalled 60 Vbeta and 13 Jbeta. The table came from immunoSEQ multiplex PCR; TCRdb's copy has only in-frame clones and leaves some out. This sample has around 220,000 clones, with 83% found just once. Material for sequencing was PBMCs. The receptors were gathered from a girl aged 10-17 years in good health and CMV-seronegative.

This clone was seen only once. The chain uses TRBV10-3 and TRBJ1-6; D gene uncertain. Trimming cost V 3 bases and J 6 bases, with 9 bases left between them. The germline V gene has CDR1 ENHRY and CDR2 SYGVKD. This CDR3 spans 14 amino acids. The CDR3 coding sequence is TGTGCCATCAGTGAAAGGGAGATTAATTCACCCCTCCACTTT. Translated: CAISEREINSPLHF.

The rearrangement joins TRBV30 to TRBJ2-7, with TRBD2 identical over 9 bases. CDR3 size: 14 residues. From germline, CDR1 is GTSNPN and CDR2 SVGIG (reference sequence). Trimming cost V 0 bases and J 4 bases; bases outside gene matches: 4. The CDR3 reads CAWSVAAGGYEQYF. The CDR3 DNA sequence: TGTGCCTGGAGTGTCGCAGCGGGGGGTTACGAGCAGTACTTC.

This clone was counted a single time. The rearrangement uses TRBV9 and TRBJ2-6; 8 bases map to TRBD1. CDR1 is SGDLS, CDR2 YYNGEE, per germline. Trimming at V came to 1 base and at J to 2 bases, leaving 11 bases not matched to a gene. There are 19 residues in the CDR3. CDR3 sequence (DNA): TGTGCCAGCAGCGTAAACTTCAGGGGGCGCTTAGCTGGGGCCAACGTCCTGACTTTC. It specifies CASSVNFRGRLAGANVLTF.